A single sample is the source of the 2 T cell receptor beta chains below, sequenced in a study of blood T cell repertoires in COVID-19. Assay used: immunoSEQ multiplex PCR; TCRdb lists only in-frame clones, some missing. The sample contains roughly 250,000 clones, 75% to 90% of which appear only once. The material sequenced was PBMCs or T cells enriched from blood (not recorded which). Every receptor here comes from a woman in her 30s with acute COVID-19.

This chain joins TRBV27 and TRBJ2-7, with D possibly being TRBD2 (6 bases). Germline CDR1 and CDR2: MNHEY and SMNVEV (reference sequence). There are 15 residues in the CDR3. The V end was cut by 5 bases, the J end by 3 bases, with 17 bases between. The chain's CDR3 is CASSGIGTGDYEQYF. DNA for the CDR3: TGTGCCAGCAGTGGAATCGGGACGGGGGACTACGAGCAGTACTTC.

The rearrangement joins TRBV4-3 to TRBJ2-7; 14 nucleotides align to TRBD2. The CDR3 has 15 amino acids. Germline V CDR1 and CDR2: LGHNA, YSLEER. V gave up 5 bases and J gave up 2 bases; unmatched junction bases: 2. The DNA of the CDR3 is TGCGCCAGCAGCGGGGGACTAGCGGGAGCCTACGAGCAGTACTTC. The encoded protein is CASSGGLAGAYEQYF.